This T cell receptor beta chain was obtained from a study of CD8+ T cells in alopecia areata. General study results and limits: Normal skin's resident alphabeta T cells are sequenced alongside lesional scalp T cells. Researchers report lesional scalp, most notably alopecia totalis/universalis, outstripped normal scalp in clonality.

The germline V gene encodes CDR1 LGHNA and CDR2 YNFKEQ. The CDR3 sequence is 16 residues long. Trimming removed 3 bases from V and 3 bases from J; junction bases left unmatched: 6. RNA was isolated and reverse transcribed to cDNA, the sequencing template. Clones were sequenced by immunoSEQ multiplex PCR, and TCRdb holds only the in-frame ones, with some missing. There are over 150,000 clones in the sample; approximately 53% occur only once, and 4.5% to 6% lies in the top ten. This clone has more than one count but fewer than ten. Its cognate antigen is unknown. Both CD4+ and CD8+ T cells were separated by sorting PBMCs.

Sequenced sample: CD8+ T cells sorted from blood. The V call is TRBV4-2, the J call TRBJ2-1, with 9 bases fitting TRBD1. This TCR derives from a human donor in good health. DNA for the CDR3: TGTGCCAGCAGCCAGGAGACAGGGGGGTTCTACAATGAGCAGTTCTTC. This encodes CASSQETGGFYNEQFF.